The entry that follows covers one T cell receptor beta chain sequence. Original handling: Researchers report that nucleated cell counts were estimated from reference gene primer amplification. Profiling relied on immunoSEQ multiplex PCR, and the TCRdb table lists in-frame clones only, not all of them. The V and J calls and clone size are taken from that table; D and trimming were inferred from the DNA. This sample has about 210,000 clones, with roughly 82% found just once. This sample was taken from a study of blood T cell repertoires in COVID-19. Overall study context: Sites across the United States, Italy and Spain contributed samples from acute and convalescent COVID-19. PBMCs, B-cell-depleted T cells, or T cells were the source of the cDNA or gDNA that made up the material.

Germline V gene data show CDR1 as LGHDT and CDR2 as YNNKEL (reference sequence). Unmatched junction bases numbered 1, after V lost 4 bases and J lost 5 bases. The CDR3 sequence is 14 residues long. This receptor was identified in a woman aged 40 to 50 with acute or convalescent COVID-19. Sequenced sample: peripheral blood. This sequence joins TRBV3-1 (or the pseudogene TRBV3-2) and TRBJ2-3; 12 bases match TRBD2. CDR3 in amino acids: CASSPSGRVDTQYF. The CDR3, as DNA: TGTGCCAGCAGCCCTAGCGGGAGGGTAGATACGCAGTATTTT.